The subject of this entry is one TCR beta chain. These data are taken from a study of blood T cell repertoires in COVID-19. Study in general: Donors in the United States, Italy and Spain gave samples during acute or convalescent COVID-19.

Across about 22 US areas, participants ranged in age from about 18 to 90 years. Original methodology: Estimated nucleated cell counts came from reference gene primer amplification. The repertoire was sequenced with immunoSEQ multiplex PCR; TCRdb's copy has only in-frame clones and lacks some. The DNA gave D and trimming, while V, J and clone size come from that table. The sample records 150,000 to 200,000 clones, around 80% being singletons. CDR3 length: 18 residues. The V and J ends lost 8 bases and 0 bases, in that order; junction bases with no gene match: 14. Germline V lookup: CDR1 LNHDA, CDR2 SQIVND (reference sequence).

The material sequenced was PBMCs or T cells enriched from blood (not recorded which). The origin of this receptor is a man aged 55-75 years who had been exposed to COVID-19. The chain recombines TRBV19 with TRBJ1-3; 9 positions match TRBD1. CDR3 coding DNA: TGTGCCAGTCACCCCCGGGACAGGGCCCTCCACTCTGGAAACACCATATATTTT. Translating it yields CASHPRDRALHSGNTIYF.